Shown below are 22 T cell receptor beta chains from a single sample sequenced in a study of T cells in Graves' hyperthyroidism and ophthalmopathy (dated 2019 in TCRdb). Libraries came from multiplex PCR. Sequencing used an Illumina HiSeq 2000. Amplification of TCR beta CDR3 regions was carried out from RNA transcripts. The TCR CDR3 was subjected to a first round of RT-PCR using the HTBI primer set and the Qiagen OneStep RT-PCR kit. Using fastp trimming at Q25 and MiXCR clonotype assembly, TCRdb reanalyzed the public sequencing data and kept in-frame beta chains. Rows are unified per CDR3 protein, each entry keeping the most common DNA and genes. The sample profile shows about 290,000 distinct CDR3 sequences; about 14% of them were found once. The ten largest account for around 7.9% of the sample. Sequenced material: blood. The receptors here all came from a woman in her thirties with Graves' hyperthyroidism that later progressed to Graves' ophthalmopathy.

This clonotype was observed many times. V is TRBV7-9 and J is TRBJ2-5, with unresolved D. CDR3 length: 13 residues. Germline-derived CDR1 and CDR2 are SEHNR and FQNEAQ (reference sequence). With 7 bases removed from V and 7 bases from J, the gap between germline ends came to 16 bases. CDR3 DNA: TGTGCCAGCACCCCCCCGGGTCCTGGGACCCAGTACTTC. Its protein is CASTPPGPGTQYF.

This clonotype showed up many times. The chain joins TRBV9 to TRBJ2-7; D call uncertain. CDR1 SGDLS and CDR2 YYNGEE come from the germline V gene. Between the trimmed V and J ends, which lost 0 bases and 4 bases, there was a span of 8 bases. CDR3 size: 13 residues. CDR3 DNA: TGTGCCAGCAGCGTAGGAAAAGGGTACGAGCAGTACTTC. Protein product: CASSVGKGYEQYF.

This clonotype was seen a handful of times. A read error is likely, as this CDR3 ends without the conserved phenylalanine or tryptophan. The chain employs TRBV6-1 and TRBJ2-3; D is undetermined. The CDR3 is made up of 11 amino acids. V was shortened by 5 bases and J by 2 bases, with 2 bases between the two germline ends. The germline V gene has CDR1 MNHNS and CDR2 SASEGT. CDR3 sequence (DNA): TGTGCCAGCAGTAACACAGATACGCAGTATCTT. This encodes CASSNTDTQYL.

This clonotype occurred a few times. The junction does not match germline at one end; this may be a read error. The CDR3 bases are TGTGCTAGCAGCTCCAAACGGGGCGGTGGGGAGACCCAGTACTTC. Translating gives CASSSKRGGGETQYF. V gene TRBV7-7 combines with J gene TRBJ2-5; D tentatively reads TRBD1 or TRBD2 (5 bases each). CDR3 size: 15 residues. In germline, CDR1 is SSHAT, CDR2 FNYEAQ (reference sequence).

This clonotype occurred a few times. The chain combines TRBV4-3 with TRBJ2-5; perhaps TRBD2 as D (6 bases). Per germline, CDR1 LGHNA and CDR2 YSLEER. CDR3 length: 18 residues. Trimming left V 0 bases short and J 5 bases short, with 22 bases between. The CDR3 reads CASSQDKFWLATGETQYF. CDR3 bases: TGCGCCAGCAGCCAAGATAAGTTTTGGCTAGCGACGGGGGAGACCCAGTACTTC.

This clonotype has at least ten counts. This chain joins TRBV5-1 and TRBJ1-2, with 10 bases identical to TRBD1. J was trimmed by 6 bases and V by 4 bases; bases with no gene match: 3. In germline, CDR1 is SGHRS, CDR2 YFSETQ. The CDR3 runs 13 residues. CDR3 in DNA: TGCGCCAGCAGCCAGGGACAGGGGAATGGCTACACCTTC. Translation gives CASSQGQGNGYTF.

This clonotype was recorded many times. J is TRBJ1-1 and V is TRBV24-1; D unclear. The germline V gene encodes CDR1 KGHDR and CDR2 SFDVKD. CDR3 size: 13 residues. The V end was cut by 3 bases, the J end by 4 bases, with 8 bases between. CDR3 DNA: TGTGCCACCAGTGATCCAAAGAGCACTGAAGCTTTCTTT. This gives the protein CATSDPKSTEAFF.

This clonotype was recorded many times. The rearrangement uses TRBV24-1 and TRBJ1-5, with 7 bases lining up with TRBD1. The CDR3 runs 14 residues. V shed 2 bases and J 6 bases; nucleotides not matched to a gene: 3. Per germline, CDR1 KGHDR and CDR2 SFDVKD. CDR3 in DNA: TGTGCCACCAGTGATTCCAGGGGGGTTCAGCCCCAGCATTTT. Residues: CATSDSRGVQPQHF.

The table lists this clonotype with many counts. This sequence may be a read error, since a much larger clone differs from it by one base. The CDR3 DNA is TGTGCCAGCAGTTTAAAGCAGAACACTGAAGCTTTCTTT. It encodes CASSLKQNTEAFF. The chain has TRBV12-3 or TRBV12-4 and TRBJ1-1, with no clear D. This CDR3 contains 13 residues. Deletions cut 2 bases from V and 1 base from J, with 5 bases between.

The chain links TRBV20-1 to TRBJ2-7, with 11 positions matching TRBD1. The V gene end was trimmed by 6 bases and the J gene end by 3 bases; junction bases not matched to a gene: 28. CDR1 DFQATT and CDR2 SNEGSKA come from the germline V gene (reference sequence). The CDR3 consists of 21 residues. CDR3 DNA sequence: TGCAGTGCCCCCGTTAGGACAGGGGGCTTATTCGGGGGCGAGGGTGGCTACGAGCAGTACTTC. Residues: CSAPVRTGGLFGGEGGYEQYF.

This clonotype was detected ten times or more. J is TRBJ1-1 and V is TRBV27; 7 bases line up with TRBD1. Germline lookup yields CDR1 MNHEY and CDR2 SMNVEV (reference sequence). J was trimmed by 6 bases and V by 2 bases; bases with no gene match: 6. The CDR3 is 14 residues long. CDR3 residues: CASSLRTGRAEAFF. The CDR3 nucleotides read TGTGCCAGCAGTTTAAGGACAGGCCGCGCTGAAGCTTTCTTT.

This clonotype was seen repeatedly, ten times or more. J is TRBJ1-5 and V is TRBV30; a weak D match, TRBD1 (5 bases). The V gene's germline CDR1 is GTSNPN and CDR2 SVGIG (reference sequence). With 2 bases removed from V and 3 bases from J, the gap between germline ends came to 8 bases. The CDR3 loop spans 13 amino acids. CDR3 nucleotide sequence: TGTGCCTGGAGTCAGGGAAACAATCAGCCCCAGCATTTT. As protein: CAWSQGNNQPQHF.

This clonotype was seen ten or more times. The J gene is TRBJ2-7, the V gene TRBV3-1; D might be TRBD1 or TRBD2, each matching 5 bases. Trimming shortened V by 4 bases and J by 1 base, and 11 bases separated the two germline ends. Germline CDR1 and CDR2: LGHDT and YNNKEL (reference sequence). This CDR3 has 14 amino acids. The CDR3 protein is CASSPGDPSYEQYF. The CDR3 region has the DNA TGTGCCAGCAGCCCCGGGGACCCATCCTACGAGCAGTACTTC.

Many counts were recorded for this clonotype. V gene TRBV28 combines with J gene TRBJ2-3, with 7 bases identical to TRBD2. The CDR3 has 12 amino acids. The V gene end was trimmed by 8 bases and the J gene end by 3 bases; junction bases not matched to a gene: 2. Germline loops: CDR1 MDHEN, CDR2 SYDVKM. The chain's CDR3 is CASGRVTDTQYF. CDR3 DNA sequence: TGTGCCAGCGGGAGGGTGACAGATACGCAGTATTTT.

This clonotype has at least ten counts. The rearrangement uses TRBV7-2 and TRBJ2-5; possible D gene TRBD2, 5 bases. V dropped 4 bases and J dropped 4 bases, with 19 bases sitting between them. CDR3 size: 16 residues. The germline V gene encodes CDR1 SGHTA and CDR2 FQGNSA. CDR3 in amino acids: CASSSTRPGMRETQYF. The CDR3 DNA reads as TGTGCCAGCAGCTCCACACGACCGGGAATGAGAGAGACCCAGTACTTC.

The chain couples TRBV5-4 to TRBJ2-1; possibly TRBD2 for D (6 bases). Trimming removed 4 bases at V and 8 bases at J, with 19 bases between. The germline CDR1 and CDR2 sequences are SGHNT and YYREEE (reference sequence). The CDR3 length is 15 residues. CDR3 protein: CASSPMGGMIDEQFF. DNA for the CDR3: TGTGCCAGCAGCCCGATGGGCGGGATGATCGATGAGCAGTTCTTC.

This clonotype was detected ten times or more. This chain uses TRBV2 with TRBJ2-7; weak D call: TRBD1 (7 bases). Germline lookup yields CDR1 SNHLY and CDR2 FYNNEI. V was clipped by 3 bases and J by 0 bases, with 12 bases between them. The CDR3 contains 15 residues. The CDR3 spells CASSEGGTDSYEQYF. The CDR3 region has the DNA TGTGCCAGCAGTGAGGGCGGGACAGACTCCTACGAGCAGTACTTC.

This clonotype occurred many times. Here the CDR3 DNA reads TGTGCCAGCTCACCAGGGGGCGAGCAGTACTTC. This encodes CASSPGGEQYF. The chain combines TRBV18 with TRBJ2-7; D possibly uses TRBD1 or TRBD2 (5 bases each). CDR3 size: 11 residues. Germline loops: CDR1 KGHSH, CDR2 LQKENI. V lost 2 bases, J lost 6 bases, and 5 bases lay in between.

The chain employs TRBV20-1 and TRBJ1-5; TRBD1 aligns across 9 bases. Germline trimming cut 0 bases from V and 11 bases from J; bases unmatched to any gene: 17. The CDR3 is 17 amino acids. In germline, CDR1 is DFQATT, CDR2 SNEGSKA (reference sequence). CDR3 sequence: CSARENWGQGGGLAQHF. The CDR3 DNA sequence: TGCAGTGCTAGAGAAAATTGGGGACAGGGAGGAGGGTTAGCCCAGCATTTT.

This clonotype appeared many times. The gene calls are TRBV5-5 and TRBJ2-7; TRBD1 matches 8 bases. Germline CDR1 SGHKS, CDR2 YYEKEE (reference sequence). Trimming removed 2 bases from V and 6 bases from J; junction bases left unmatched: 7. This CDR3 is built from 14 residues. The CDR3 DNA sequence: TGTGCCAGCAGCTTTGTGCAGGGACAGGCCGAGCAGTACTTC. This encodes CASSFVQGQAEQYF.

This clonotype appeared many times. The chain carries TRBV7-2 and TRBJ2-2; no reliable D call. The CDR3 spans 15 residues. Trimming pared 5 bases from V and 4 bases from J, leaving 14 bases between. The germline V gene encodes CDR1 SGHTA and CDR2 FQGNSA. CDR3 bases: TGTGCCAGCAGCCCCTTTTTCCTTGCCACCGGGGAGCTGTTTTTT. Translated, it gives CASSPFFLATGELFF.

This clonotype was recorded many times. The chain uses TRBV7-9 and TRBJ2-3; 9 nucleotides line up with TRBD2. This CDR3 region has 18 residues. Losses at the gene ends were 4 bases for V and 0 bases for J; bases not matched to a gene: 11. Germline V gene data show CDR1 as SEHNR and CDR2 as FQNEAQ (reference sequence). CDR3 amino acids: CASSYSPGAGGSTDTQYF. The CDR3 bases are TGTGCCAGCAGCTACTCCCCTGGGGCGGGAGGGAGCACAGATACGCAGTATTTT.